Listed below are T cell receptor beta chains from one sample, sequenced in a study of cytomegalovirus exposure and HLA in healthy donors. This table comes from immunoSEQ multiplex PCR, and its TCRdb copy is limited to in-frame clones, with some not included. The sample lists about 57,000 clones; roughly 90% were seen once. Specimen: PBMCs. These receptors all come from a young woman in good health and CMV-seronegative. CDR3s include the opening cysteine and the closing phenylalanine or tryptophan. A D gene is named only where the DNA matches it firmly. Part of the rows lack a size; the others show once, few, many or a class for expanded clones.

CDR3: CSVEHLFGELFF
DNA: TGCAGCGTCGAACATTTGTTCGGGGAGCTGTTTTTT
J: TRBJ2-2
length: 12
size: .
V: TRBV29-1
D: .

CDR3: CASSSGRRSYNEQFF
DNA: TGTGCCAGCAGTTCCGGGAGAAGGTCCTACAATGAGCAGTTCTTC
J: TRBJ2-1
length: 15
size: .
V: TRBV6-6
D: .

CDR3: CASSLGSGETYEQYF
DNA: TGTGCCAGCAGCTTAGGAAGCGGGGAGACCTACGAGCAGTACTTC
J: TRBJ2-7
length: 15
size: .
V: TRBV5-4
D: TRBD2

CDR3: CASSRRQGLNEKLFF
DNA: TGTGCCAGCAGCCGACGACAGGGATTAAATGAAAAACTGTTTTTT
J: TRBJ1-4
length: 15
size: .
V: TRBV28
D: TRBD1

CDR3: CASSSFSGTKYEQYF
DNA: TGTGCCAGCAGCTCCTTTAGCGGGACAAAGTACGAGCAGTACTTC
J: TRBJ2-7
length: 15
size: few
V: TRBV11-2
D: TRBD2

CDR3: CASSQDSFSWRSAADTQYF
DNA: TGTGCCAGCAGCCAAGATTCGTTTAGCTGGCGTTCCGCGGCAGATACGCAGTATTTT
J: TRBJ2-3
length: 19
size: .
V: TRBV14
D: .

CDR3: CASSSGQSWSYEQYF
DNA: TGTGCCAGCAGCTCCGGTCAAAGCTGGTCCTACGAGCAGTACTTC
J: TRBJ2-7
length: 15
size: .
V: TRBV9
D: .

CDR3: CASSLDGTSGGDEQFF
DNA: TGCGCCAGCAGCTTGGACGGGACTAGCGGGGGGGATGAGCAGTTCTTC
J: TRBJ2-1
length: 16
size: few
V: TRBV5-1
D: TRBD2

CDR3: CASSPFIGQGDTIYF
DNA: TGCGCCAGCAGCCCTTTTATCGGACAGGGCGACACCATATATTTT
J: TRBJ1-3
length: 15
size: .
V: TRBV5-1
D: TRBD1

CDR3: CASSPPGQDGWSSGYTF
DNA: TGTGCCAGCTCACCTCCGGGACAGGACGGATGGAGTAGTGGCTACACCTTC
J: TRBJ1-2
length: 17
size: .
V: TRBV18
D: TRBD1

CDR3: CASSWGREAFF
DNA: TGTGCCAGCAGTTGGGGGCGGGAAGCTTTCTTT
J: TRBJ1-1
length: 11
size: .
V: TRBV25-1
D: .

CDR3: CAWSVSGADTQYF
DNA: TGTGCCTGGAGTGTGTCGGGTGCCGATACGCAGTATTTT
J: TRBJ2-3
length: 13
size: .
V: TRBV30
D: .

CDR3: CASSYPSGGEAFF
DNA: TGTGCCAGCAGTTACCCGTCGGGGGGAGAAGCTTTCTTT
J: TRBJ1-1
length: 13
size: .
V: TRBV6-5
D: .

CDR3: CASSRKIAIQETQYF
DNA: TGTGCCAGCAGCCGGAAGATAGCGATCCAAGAGACCCAGTACTTC
J: TRBJ2-5
length: 15
size: .
V: TRBV5-6
D: .

CDR3: CASSDRPPGTVDKQYF
DNA: TGTGCCAGCAGTGACAGACCCCCCGGGACAGTTGACAAGCAGTACTTC
J: TRBJ2-7
length: 16
size: once
V: TRBV2
D: TRBD1

CDR3: CASSLSFPGVTYNEQFF
DNA: TGTGCCAGCAGTTTATCCTTCCCGGGAGTCACCTACAATGAGCAGTTCTTC
J: TRBJ2-1
length: 17
size: .
V: TRBV27
D: .

CDR3: CASSERSVQGAFGTEAFF
DNA: TGTGCCAGCAGTGAAAGGTCCGTACAGGGGGCTTTTGGCACTGAAGCTTTCTTT
J: TRBJ1-1
length: 18
size: .
V: TRBV6-1
D: TRBD1

CDR3: CASSLTVNQPQHF
DNA: TGCGCCAGCAGCTTGACAGTTAATCAGCCCCAGCATTTT
J: TRBJ1-5
length: 13
size: .
V: TRBV5-1
D: .

CDR3: CASSPMAGRAPKLFF
DNA: TGTGCCAGCAGCCCCATGGCAGGTCGTGCCCCAAAACTGTTTTTT
J: TRBJ1-4
length: 15
size: .
V: TRBV7-8
D: .

CDR3: CASSLQSGGNQPQHF
DNA: TGTGCCAGCAGCCTTCAATCAGGGGGAAATCAGCCCCAGCATTTT
J: TRBJ1-5
length: 15
size: .
V: TRBV7-6
D: TRBD1

CDR3: CASSETGQKWHF
DNA: TGTGCCAGCAGTGAAACAGGACAGAAATGGCATTTT
J: TRBJ1-5
length: 12
size: .
V: TRBV6-5
D: .

CDR3: CASSQESSSGASSYEQYF
DNA: TGCGCTAGCAGCCAAGAAAGTTCTAGCGGGGCAAGCTCCTACGAGCAGTACTTC
J: TRBJ2-7
length: 18
size: .
V: TRBV4-1
D: TRBD2

CDR3: CAWSRAGYQPQHF
DNA: TGTGCCTGGAGTAGGGCGGGCTATCAGCCCCAGCATTTT
J: TRBJ1-5
length: 13
size: .
V: TRBV30
D: .

CDR3: CASSYEGAYRQPQHF
DNA: TGTGCCAGCAGTTACGAAGGGGCTTATCGGCAGCCCCAGCATTTT
J: TRBJ1-5
length: 15
size: .
V: TRBV6-6
D: .

CDR3: CASSLVGTSGVGRETQYF
DNA: TGTGCCAGCAGTTTAGTTGGGACTAGCGGGGTCGGAAGAGAGACCCAGTACTTC
J: TRBJ2-5
length: 18
size: .
V: TRBV27
D: TRBD2

CDR3: CASSLGTETGSYEQYF
DNA: TGCGCCAGCAGCTTGGGGACGGAAACGGGGTCCTACGAGCAGTACTTC
J: TRBJ2-7
length: 16
size: .
V: TRBV5-1
D: .

CDR3: CASSLTSGSSYEQYF
DNA: TGTGCCAGCAGCTTAACTAGCGGGAGCTCCTACGAGCAGTACTTC
J: TRBJ2-7
length: 15
size: once
V: TRBV7-9
D: TRBD2

CDR3: CASSYSLSGREKLFF
DNA: TGTGCCAGCAGTTACTCGCTGTCAGGTCGGGAAAAACTGTTTTTT
J: TRBJ1-4
length: 15
size: once
V: TRBV6-5
D: .

CDR3: CASRTRTLLSGTDTQYF
DNA: TGTGCCAGCAGGACCCGCACCTTACTGAGCGGCACAGATACGCAGTATTTT
J: TRBJ2-3
length: 17
size: .
V: TRBV5-4
D: .

CDR3: CASSQNPGVANTGELFF
DNA: TGCGCCAGCAGCCAAAATCCGGGGGTGGCGAACACCGGGGAGCTGTTTTTT
J: TRBJ2-2
length: 17
size: .
V: TRBV4-1
D: .

CDR3: CASSSGIAGGYAYNEQFF
DNA: TGTGCCAGCAGCTCTGGGATAGCGGGGGGCTATGCCTACAATGAGCAGTTCTTC
J: TRBJ2-1
length: 18
size: .
V: TRBV7-8
D: TRBD2

CDR3: CASRGTGRMETQYF
DNA: TGCGCCAGCAGGGGGACAGGGCGAATGGAGACCCAGTACTTC
J: TRBJ2-5
length: 14
size: .
V: TRBV10-1
D: TRBD1

CDR3: CASIPGGSNEQFF
DNA: TGTGCCAGCATCCCGGGTGGAAGCAATGAGCAGTTCTTC
J: TRBJ2-1
length: 13
size: once
V: TRBV5-6
D: .

CDR3: CASSEYWATQYF
DNA: TGTGCCAGCAGTGAATACTGGGCTACGCAGTATTTT
J: TRBJ2-3
length: 12
size: .
V: TRBV2
D: .

CDR3: CASSEAGGNTEAFF
DNA: TGTGCCAGCAGTGAAGCGGGGGGGAACACTGAAGCTTTCTTT
J: TRBJ1-1
length: 14
size: .
V: TRBV2
D: .

CDR3: CASSQRSGRINEQFF
DNA: TGTGCCAGCAGCCAGCGTAGCGGGAGGATCAATGAGCAGTTCTTC
J: TRBJ2-1
length: 15
size: .
V: TRBV4-2
D: TRBD2

CDR3: CASRRIPYGYTF
DNA: TGTGCCAGCCGCAGGATACCCTATGGCTACACCTTC
J: TRBJ1-2
length: 12
size: .
V: TRBV28
D: .

CDR3: CASSVGETGGGNIQYF
DNA: TGTGCCAGCAGCGTAGGGGAGACAGGGGGAGGAAACATTCAGTACTTC
J: TRBJ2-4
length: 16
size: .
V: TRBV9
D: TRBD1

CDR3: CASSLQVSEQYF
DNA: TGTGCCAGCAGCCTCCAGGTGTCAGAGCAGTACTTC
J: TRBJ2-7
length: 12
size: .
V: TRBV7-9
D: .

CDR3: CASSEASSYNSPLHF
DNA: TGTGCCAGCAGTGAGGCCAGCTCCTATAATTCACCCCTCCACTTT
J: TRBJ1-6
length: 15
size: few
V: TRBV2
D: .

CDR3: CSHPGNYGYTF
DNA: TGCAGTCACCCGGGAAACTATGGCTACACCTTC
J: TRBJ1-2
length: 11
size: .
V: TRBV20-1
D: .

CDR3: CASSLEERPQFF
DNA: TGTGCCAGCAGCTTAGAGGAGCGCCCGCAGTTCTTC
J: TRBJ2-1
length: 12
size: .
V: TRBV7-9
D: .

CDR3: CASSLTGVQYEQYF
DNA: TGTGCCAGCAGTCTGACAGGGGTACAATACGAGCAGTACTTC
J: TRBJ2-7
length: 14
size: .
V: TRBV6-6
D: TRBD1

CDR3: CASSLGGTGVTGANVLTF
DNA: TGCGCCAGCAGCTTGGGCGGGACAGGGGTGACTGGGGCCAACGTCCTGACTTTC
J: TRBJ2-6
length: 18
size: .
V: TRBV5-1
D: TRBD1

CDR3: CASSTGLAEGETQYF
DNA: TGTGCCAGCAGCACAGGACTAGCGGAAGGCGAGACCCAGTACTTC
J: TRBJ2-5
length: 15
size: .
V: TRBV5-4
D: TRBD2

CDR3: CASSAFNTEAFF
DNA: TGTGCCAGCAGTGCGTTCAACACTGAAGCTTTCTTT
J: TRBJ1-1
length: 12
size: .
V: TRBV2
D: .

CDR3: CASSVAAVAGGGYEQFF
DNA: TGTGCCAGCAGCGTAGCTGCTGTCGCGGGAGGAGGCTATGAGCAGTTCTTC
J: TRBJ2-1
length: 17
size: .
V: TRBV9
D: TRBD2

CDR3: CASSLELSTDTQYF
DNA: TGTGCCAGCAGCTTGGAACTTAGCACAGATACGCAGTATTTT
J: TRBJ2-3
length: 14
size: .
V: TRBV5-4
D: .

CDR3: CASSLTFAKNIQYF
DNA: TGCGCCAGCAGCTTGACATTCGCCAAAAACATTCAGTACTTC
J: TRBJ2-4
length: 14
size: once
V: TRBV5-1
D: .

CDR3: CASSPPHTGGVKLFF
DNA: TGTGCCAGCAGCCCCCCCCACACAGGGGGTGTGAAACTGTTTTTT
J: TRBJ1-4
length: 15
size: once
V: TRBV6-6
D: TRBD1

CDR3: CASRYRGGTDHSGNTIYF
DNA: TGTGCCAGCAGATACCGGGGGGGGACGGATCATTCTGGAAACACCATATATTTT
J: TRBJ1-3
length: 18
size: .
V: TRBV5-4
D: .

CDR3: CASSLGQGVILFF
DNA: TGTGCCAGCAGCTTGGGACAGGGCGTGATACTGTTTTTT
J: TRBJ1-4
length: 13
size: .
V: TRBV5-6
D: TRBD1

CDR3: CASSERGIGAEAFF
DNA: TGTGCCAGCTCGGAGAGGGGGATTGGGGCTGAAGCTTTCTTT
J: TRBJ1-1
length: 14
size: .
V: TRBV18
D: .

CDR3: CAWNSGASYEQYF
DNA: TGTGCCTGGAATAGCGGGGCCTCCTACGAGCAGTACTTC
J: TRBJ2-7
length: 13
size: .
V: TRBV30
D: TRBD2

CDR3: CASSPLAGGLTYEQYF
DNA: TGTGCCAGCAGCCCCCTAGCGGGAGGCCTTACTTACGAGCAGTACTTC
J: TRBJ2-7
length: 16
size: .
V: TRBV27
D: TRBD2

CDR3: CASSVLTSGDTQYF
DNA: TGTGCCAGCAGCGTATTAACAAGTGGAGATACGCAGTATTTT
J: TRBJ2-3
length: 14
size: .
V: TRBV9
D: .

CDR3: CASRGQGAYEQYF
DNA: TGTGCCAGCAGGGGACAGGGGGCTTACGAGCAGTACTTC
J: TRBJ2-7
length: 13
size: .
V: TRBV5-6
D: TRBD1

CDR3: CASSSQAGANTGELFF
DNA: TGTGCCAGCAGCTCACAGGCGGGAGCAAACACCGGGGAGCTGTTTTTT
J: TRBJ2-2
length: 16
size: .
V: TRBV5-4
D: TRBD2

CDR3: CASSLRGSNQPQHF
DNA: TGTGCCAGCAGCTTAAGGGGAAGCAATCAGCCCCAGCATTTT
J: TRBJ1-5
length: 14
size: once
V: TRBV5-8
D: .